This T cell receptor (beta chain) was observed in a study of vaccination and CD4 T cells after COVID-19. Oncomine TCR Beta short-read sequencing was applied to DNA from cultured CD4+ T cells. A single record per CDR3 protein comes from TCRdb applying MiXCR to the PCR reads. The sample lists about 12,000 distinct CDR3 sequences, under 35% occurring once. In regard to this clonotype: The antigen is undetermined. Compared with germline, one end of the junction differs, possibly owing to a read error.

The CDR3 loop spans 14 amino acids. Germline CDR1 and CDR2: MNHNS and SASEGT. Documented treatment: approximately 9-day PBMC culture with coronavirus spike peptide pools or control peptides (ViraFEST assay). Source: CD4+ T cells from blood, cultured in vitro, taken after SARS-CoV-2 vaccination. The receptor comes from a human donor who had recovered from COVID-19. The chain recombines TRBV6-1 with TRBJ2-1; 8 nucleotides match TRBD1. The DNA matches TRBJ2-7 better at its end, which makes the J call doubtful. As DNA, the CDR3 is TGTGCCGGCAGTCCCCGACAGGGGAGCTACGAGCAGTACTTC. It specifies CAGSPRQGSYEQYF.